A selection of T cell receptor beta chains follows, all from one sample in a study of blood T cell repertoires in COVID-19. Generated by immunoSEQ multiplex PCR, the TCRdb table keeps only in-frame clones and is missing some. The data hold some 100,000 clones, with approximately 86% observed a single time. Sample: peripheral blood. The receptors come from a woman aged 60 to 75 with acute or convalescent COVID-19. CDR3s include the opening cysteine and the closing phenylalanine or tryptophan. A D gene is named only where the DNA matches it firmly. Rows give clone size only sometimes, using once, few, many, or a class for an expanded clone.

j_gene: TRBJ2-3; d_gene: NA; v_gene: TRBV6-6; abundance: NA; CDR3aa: CASSYSINRDTQYF; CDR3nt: TGTGCCAGCAGTTACTCCATTAACAGAGATACGCAGTATTTT
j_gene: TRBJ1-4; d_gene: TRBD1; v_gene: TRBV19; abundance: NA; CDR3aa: CASSTPGGNEKLFF; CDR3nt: TGTGCCAGTAGTACCCCAGGGGGGAACGAAAAACTGTTTTTT
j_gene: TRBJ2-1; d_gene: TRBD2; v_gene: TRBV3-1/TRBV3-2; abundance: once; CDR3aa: CASSQVTSGRGEQFF; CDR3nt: TGTGCCAGCAGCCAAGTGACTAGCGGGAGAGGTGAGCAGTTCTTC
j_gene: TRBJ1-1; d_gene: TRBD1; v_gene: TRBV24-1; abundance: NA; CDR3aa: CATSSGTGVTNSEAFF; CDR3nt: TGTGCCACCAGCTCCGGGACAGGGGTAACTAATTCTGAAGCTTTCTTT
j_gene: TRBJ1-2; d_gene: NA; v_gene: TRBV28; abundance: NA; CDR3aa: CASSNAGGQVYGYTF; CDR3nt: TGTGCCAGCAGCAACGCCGGGGGGCAGGTCTATGGCTACACCTTC
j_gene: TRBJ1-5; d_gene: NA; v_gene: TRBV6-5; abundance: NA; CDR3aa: CASSPQIYQPQHF; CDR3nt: TGTGCCAGCAGTCCCCAGATTTATCAGCCCCAGCATTTT
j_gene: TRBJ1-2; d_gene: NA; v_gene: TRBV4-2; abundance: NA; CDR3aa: CASAAGIYGYTF; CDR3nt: TGTGCCAGCGCCGCGGGAATCTATGGCTACACCTTC
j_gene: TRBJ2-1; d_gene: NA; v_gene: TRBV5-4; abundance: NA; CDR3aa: CASSLEASGYNEQFF; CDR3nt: TGTGCCAGCAGCTTGGAGGCTAGTGGGTACAATGAGCAGTTCTTC
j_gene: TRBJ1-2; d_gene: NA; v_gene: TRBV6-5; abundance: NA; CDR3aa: CASSIQPLANYGYTF; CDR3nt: TGTGCCAGCAGTATACAGCCATTAGCTAACTATGGCTACACCTTC
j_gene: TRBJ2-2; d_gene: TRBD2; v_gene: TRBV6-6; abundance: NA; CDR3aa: CASRSPGGAGELFF; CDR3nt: TGTGCCAGCCGCTCTCCGGGAGGGGCCGGGGAGCTGTTTTTT
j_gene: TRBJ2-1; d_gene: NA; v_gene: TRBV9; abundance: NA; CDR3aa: CASSVEDSEQFF; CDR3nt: TGTGCCAGCAGCGTAGAGGACAGTGAGCAGTTCTTC
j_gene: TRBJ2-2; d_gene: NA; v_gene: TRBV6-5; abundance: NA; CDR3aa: CASSKNIGELFF; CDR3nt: TGTGCCAGCAGTAAAAACATCGGGGAGCTGTTTTTT
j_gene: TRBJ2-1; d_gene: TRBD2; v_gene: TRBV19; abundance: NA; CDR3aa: CASRPGAGADYNEQFF; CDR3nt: TGTGCCAGTAGGCCTGGGGCGGGAGCAGACTACAATGAGCAGTTCTTC
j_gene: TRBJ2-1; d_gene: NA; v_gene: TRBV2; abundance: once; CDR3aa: CASSQGNEQFF; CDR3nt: TGTGCCAGCAGTCAGGGCAATGAGCAGTTCTTC
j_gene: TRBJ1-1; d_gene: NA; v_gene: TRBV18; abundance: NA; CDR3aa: CASSPRDTEAFF; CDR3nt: TGTGCCAGCTCACCCCGGGATACTGAAGCTTTCTTT
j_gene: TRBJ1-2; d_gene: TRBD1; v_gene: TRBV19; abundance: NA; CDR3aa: CASSKDRGIDGYTF; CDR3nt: TGTGCCAGTAGTAAAGACAGGGGAATTGATGGCTACACCTTC
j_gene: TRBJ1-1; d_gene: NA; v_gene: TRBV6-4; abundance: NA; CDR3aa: CARLWGQFTEAFF; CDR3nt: TGTGCCCGCCTGTGGGGGCAATTCACTGAAGCTTTCTTT
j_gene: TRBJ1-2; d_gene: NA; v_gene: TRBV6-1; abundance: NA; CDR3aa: CASSEQGGKNYGYTF; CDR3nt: TGTGCCAGCAGTGAGCAAGGGGGAAAGAACTATGGCTACACCTTC
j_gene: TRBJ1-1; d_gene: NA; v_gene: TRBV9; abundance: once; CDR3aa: CASSTGMDTEAFF; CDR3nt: TGTGCCAGCAGCACAGGGATGGACACTGAAGCTTTCTTT
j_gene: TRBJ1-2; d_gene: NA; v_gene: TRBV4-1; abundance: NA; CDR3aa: CASSQAQGLRYGYTF; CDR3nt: TGCGCCAGCAGCCAAGCTCAGGGTCTGAGGTATGGCTACACCTTC
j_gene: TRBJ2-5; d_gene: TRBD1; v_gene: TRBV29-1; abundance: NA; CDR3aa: CSVVRDRGRETQYF; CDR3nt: TGCAGCGTTGTCCGGGACAGGGGGCGGGAGACCCAGTACTTC
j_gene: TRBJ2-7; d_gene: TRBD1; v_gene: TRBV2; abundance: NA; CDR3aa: CASRALGGQGYEQYF; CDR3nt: TGTGCCAGCCGGGCGTTGGGGGGACAGGGCTACGAGCAGTACTTC
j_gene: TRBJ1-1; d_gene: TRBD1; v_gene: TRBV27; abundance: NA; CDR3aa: CASSFLGQGTEAFF; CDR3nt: TGTGCCAGCAGTTTCCTGGGACAGGGCACTGAAGCTTTCTTT
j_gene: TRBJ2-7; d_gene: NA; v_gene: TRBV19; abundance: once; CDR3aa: CASSTGLTYEQYF; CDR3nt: TGTGCCAGTAGTACAGGGTTAACCTACGAGCAGTACTTC
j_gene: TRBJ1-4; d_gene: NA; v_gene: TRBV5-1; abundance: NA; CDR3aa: CASSLAGFNEKLFF; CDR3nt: TGCGCCAGCAGCTTGGCAGGGTTTAATGAAAAACTGTTTTTT
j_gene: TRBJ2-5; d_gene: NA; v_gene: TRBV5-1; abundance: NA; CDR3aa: CASGLGASEETQYF; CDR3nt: TGCGCCAGCGGGCTCGGGGCTAGCGAAGAGACCCAGTACTTC
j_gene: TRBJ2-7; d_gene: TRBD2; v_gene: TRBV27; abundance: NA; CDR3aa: CASSLAGGYEQYF; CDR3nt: TGTGCCAGCAGTTTAGCGGGAGGGTACGAGCAGTACTTC
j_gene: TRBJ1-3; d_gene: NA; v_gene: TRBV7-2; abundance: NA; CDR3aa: CASSQKGNTIYF; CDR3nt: TGTGCCAGCAGCCAAAAAGGAAACACCATATATTTT
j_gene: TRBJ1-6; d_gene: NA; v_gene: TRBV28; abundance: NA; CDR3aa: CASTPAEYNSPLHF; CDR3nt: TGTGCCAGCACCCCCGCCGAGTATAATTCACCCCTCCACTTT
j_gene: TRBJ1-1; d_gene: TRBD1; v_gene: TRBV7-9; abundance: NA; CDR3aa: CASAGQRNTEAFF; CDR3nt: TGTGCCAGCGCGGGACAGCGGAACACTGAAGCTTTCTTT
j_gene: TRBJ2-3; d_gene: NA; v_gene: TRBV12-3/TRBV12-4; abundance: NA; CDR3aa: CASSSTGYTQYF; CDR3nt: TGTGCCAGCAGTTCTACAGGGTATACGCAGTATTTT
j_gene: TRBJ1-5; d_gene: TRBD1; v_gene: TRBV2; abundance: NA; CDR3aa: CASSDETGEKNQPQHF; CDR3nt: TGTGCCAGCAGTGACGAGACAGGGGAAAAAAATCAGCCCCAGCATTTT
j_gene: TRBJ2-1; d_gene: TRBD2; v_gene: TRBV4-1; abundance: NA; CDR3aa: CASSRLGGRINEQFF; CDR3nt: TGCGCCAGCAGCCGGCTTGGCGGGAGGATTAATGAGCAGTTCTTC
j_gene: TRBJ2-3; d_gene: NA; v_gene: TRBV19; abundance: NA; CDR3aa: CASGGLPSTDTQYF; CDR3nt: TGTGCCAGCGGGGGTCTGCCTAGCACAGATACGCAGTATTTT
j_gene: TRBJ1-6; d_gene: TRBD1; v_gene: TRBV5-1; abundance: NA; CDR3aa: CASSQTGTGLNSPLHF; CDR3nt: TGCGCCAGCAGCCAGACCGGGACAGGGTTGAATTCACCCCTCCACTTT
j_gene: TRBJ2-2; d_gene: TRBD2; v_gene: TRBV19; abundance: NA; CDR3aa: CASSIGRRLAEGGELFF; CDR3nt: TGTGCCAGTAGTATAGGGAGACGGCTAGCGGAGGGCGGGGAGCTGTTTTTT
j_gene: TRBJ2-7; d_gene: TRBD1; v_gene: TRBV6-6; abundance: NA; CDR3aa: CASRAPGQGGYEQYF; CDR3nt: TGTGCCAGCCGCGCGCCGGGACAGGGTGGTTACGAGCAGTACTTC
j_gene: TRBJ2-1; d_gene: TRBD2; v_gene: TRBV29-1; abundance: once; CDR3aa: CSVEDPASGVSSYNEQFF; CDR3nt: TGCAGCGTTGAAGATCCGGCTAGCGGGGTTAGCTCCTACAATGAGCAGTTCTTC
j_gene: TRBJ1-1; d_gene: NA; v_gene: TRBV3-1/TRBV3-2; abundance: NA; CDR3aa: CASSRNREAEAFF; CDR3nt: TGTGCCAGCAGCCGAAACAGGGAAGCTGAAGCTTTCTTT
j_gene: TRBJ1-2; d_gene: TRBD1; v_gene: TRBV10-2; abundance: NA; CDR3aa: CASSGQGGREGYTF; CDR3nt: TGCGCCAGCTCAGGACAGGGTGGACGGGAGGGCTACACCTTC
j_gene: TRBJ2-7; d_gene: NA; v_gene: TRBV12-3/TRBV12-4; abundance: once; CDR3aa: CASTSGRDEQYF; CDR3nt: TGTGCCAGCACCTCCGGGCGGGACGAGCAGTACTTC
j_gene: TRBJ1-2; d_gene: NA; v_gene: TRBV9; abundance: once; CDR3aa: CASSVDWGGGYGYTF; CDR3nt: TGTGCCAGCAGCGTAGACTGGGGAGGGGGCTATGGCTACACCTTC
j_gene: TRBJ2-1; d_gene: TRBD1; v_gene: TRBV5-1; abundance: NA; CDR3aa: CASSLQGISYNEQFF; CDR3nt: TGCGCCAGCAGCTTACAGGGGATCTCCTACAATGAGCAGTTCTTC
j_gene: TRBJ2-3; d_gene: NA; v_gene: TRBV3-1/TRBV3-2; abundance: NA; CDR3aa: CASSQVSSGLRTDTQYF; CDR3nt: TGTGCCAGCAGCCAAGTCTCCTCGGGACTCCGCACAGATACGCAGTATTTT
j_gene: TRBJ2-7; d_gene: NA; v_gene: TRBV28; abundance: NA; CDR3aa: CASSPPDGTYEQYF; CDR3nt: TGTGCCAGCAGTCCCCCGGACGGGACCTACGAGCAGTACTTC
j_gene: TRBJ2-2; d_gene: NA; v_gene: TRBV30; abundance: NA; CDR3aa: CAWSRGWGELFF; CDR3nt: TGTGCCTGGAGCCGGGGTTGGGGGGAGCTGTTTTTT
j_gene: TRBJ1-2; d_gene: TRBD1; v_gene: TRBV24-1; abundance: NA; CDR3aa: CATSGQGMRGYTF; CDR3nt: TGTGCCACCAGTGGACAGGGAATGAGAGGCTACACCTTC
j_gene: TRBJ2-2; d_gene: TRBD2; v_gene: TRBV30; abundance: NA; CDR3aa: CAWSGIAGASGELFF; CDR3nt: TGTGCCTGGAGTGGTATAGCGGGAGCGAGCGGGGAGCTGTTTTTT
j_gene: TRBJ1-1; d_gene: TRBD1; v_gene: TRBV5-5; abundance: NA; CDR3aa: CASSTLGQGLAFF; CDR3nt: TGTGCCAGCAGTACCCTGGGACAGGGCCTCGCTTTCTTT
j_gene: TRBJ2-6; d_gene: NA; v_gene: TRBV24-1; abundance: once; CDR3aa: CATSLSAGANVLTF; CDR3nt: TGTGCCACCAGTCTATCGGCTGGGGCCAACGTCCTGACTTTC